These T cell receptor beta chains were read from a single sample in a study of technical replicates of blood from four donors. Only in-frame clones appear in the TCRdb table, and some are missing; sequencing was by immunoSEQ multiplex PCR. The table shows fewer than 100,000 clones, with about 95% occurring only once. Specimen: T cells isolated from PBMCs. These receptor sequences come from a human donor in good health. CDR3s leave out the opening cysteine and the closing phenylalanine or tryptophan.

cdr3_aa: ASSSTSENTDTQY
v_call: TRBV27
j_call: TRBJ2-3

cdr3_aa: ATSRDSGDEKLF
v_call: TRBV15
j_call: TRBJ1-4

cdr3_aa: ASSASGIFNEQF
v_call: TRBV6-5
j_call: TRBJ2-1

cdr3_aa: ASSAGLAGGVYEQY
v_call: TRBV9
j_call: TRBJ2-7

cdr3_aa: ASSETPGQTYEQY
v_call: TRBV6-1
j_call: TRBJ2-7

cdr3_aa: ASSDLPRGQGSDGYT
v_call: TRBV25-1
j_call: TRBJ1-2

cdr3_aa: ASRQGADEKLF
v_call: TRBV6-5
j_call: TRBJ1-4

cdr3_aa: ASSLAEASGNTIY
v_call: TRBV7-7
j_call: TRBJ1-3

cdr3_aa: ASSQDRGQGRYYEQY
v_call: TRBV11-3
j_call: TRBJ2-7

cdr3_aa: ASSSGTGRPEAF
v_call: TRBV7-9
j_call: TRBJ1-1

cdr3_aa: ASSLAGGALNYGYT
v_call: TRBV28
j_call: TRBJ1-2

cdr3_aa: ANNRTDNYGYT
v_call: TRBV10-2
j_call: TRBJ1-2

cdr3_aa: ASSLDRESSDTEAF
v_call: TRBV7-6
j_call: TRBJ1-1

cdr3_aa: ASSLGLRGDTQY
v_call: TRBV13
j_call: TRBJ2-3

cdr3_aa: ASGESTGPPYEQY
v_call: TRBV12-5
j_call: TRBJ2-7

cdr3_aa: ASSYSSGKRADTQY
v_call: TRBV6-5
j_call: TRBJ2-3

cdr3_aa: ASSFSRDRYHEQY
v_call: TRBV6-5
j_call: TRBJ2-7

cdr3_aa: AIRGPSYEQY
v_call: TRBV2
j_call: TRBJ2-7

cdr3_aa: ASSGTGQTMNTEAF
v_call: TRBV2
j_call: TRBJ1-1

cdr3_aa: ASMYGLAGQETQY
v_call: TRBV6-1
j_call: TRBJ2-5

cdr3_aa: ASRRNRNTEAF
v_call: TRBV7-2
j_call: TRBJ1-1

cdr3_aa: ATSRPKLTSGRITGELF
v_call: TRBV15
j_call: TRBJ2-2

cdr3_aa: ASSLYLTGYEQY
v_call: TRBV7-2
j_call: TRBJ2-7

cdr3_aa: ASSLVSQGNQPQH
v_call: TRBV7-2
j_call: TRBJ1-5

cdr3_aa: AWSAGTRSGNTIY
v_call: TRBV30
j_call: TRBJ1-3

cdr3_aa: ASSFTGDGYT
v_call: TRBV27
j_call: TRBJ1-2

cdr3_aa: ASRTGQGEAF
v_call: TRBV19
j_call: TRBJ1-1

cdr3_aa: ASSFGRLEQF
v_call: TRBV5-6
j_call: TRBJ2-1

cdr3_aa: ASSLVVGSGNEQF
v_call: TRBV7-6
j_call: TRBJ2-1

cdr3_aa: ASSEGGWTFYNEQF
v_call: TRBV6-1
j_call: TRBJ2-1

cdr3_aa: ASSLTRGTGHYEQY
v_call: TRBV7-3
j_call: TRBJ2-7

cdr3_aa: ASSLVAAEQY
v_call: TRBV5-1
j_call: TRBJ2-7

cdr3_aa: ASSTGVGTSGTDTQY
v_call: TRBV19
j_call: TRBJ2-3

cdr3_aa: AISESDSGSTDTQY
v_call: TRBV10-3
j_call: TRBJ2-3

cdr3_aa: ASSPGREHNEQF
v_call: TRBV18
j_call: TRBJ2-1

cdr3_aa: ASSLGARGGSSYNEQF
v_call: TRBV7-3
j_call: TRBJ2-1

cdr3_aa: ASSYSLTGGYEQY
v_call: TRBV6-5
j_call: TRBJ2-7

cdr3_aa: ASSGPLAGGPGELF
v_call: TRBV7-9
j_call: TRBJ2-2

cdr3_aa: ASSTKTWQSGELF
v_call: TRBV5-4
j_call: TRBJ2-2

cdr3_aa: ASSPRQGADGELF
v_call: TRBV27
j_call: TRBJ2-2

cdr3_aa: ASSSPSTGWGTEAF
v_call: TRBV27
j_call: TRBJ1-1

cdr3_aa: ASRASGSSVYNEQF
v_call: TRBV2
j_call: TRBJ2-1

cdr3_aa: ASSPSRQGTQY
v_call: TRBV11-2
j_call: TRBJ2-3